A single sample is the source of the 18 T cell receptor beta chains below, sequenced in a study of OX40 agonist ivuxolimab in advanced cancers. Here immunoSEQ multiplex PCR was the method, and the copy in TCRdb shows in-frame clones only, minus some. The table lists tens of thousands of clones, less than 85% of them singletons, with under 0.9% in the top ten. This specimen was CD4+ or CD8+ T cells sorted from blood, taken in a trial of the OX40 agonist ivuxolimab. These receptors were taken from an adult with an advanced solid tumor such as melanoma, head and neck, liver or kidney cancer.

J is TRBJ2-4 and V is TRBV11-2; 10 nucleotides line up with TRBD2. J gave up 1 base and V 1 base, and 10 bases lay outside the gene matches. The CDR3 has 19 residues. From germline, CDR1 is SGHAT and CDR2 FQNNGV. CDR3 in amino acids: CASSLAQRGGAWAKNIQYF. CDR3 DNA sequence: TGTGCCAGCAGCTTAGCACAGCGGGGGGGCGCCTGGGCCAAAAACATTCAGTACTTC.

The chain joins TRBV5-1 to TRBJ2-2, with 11 positions matching TRBD2. The trim removed 0 bases at V and 5 bases at J, leaving 6 bases unmatched. This CDR3 is 17 amino acids long. Germline V lookup: CDR1 SGHRS, CDR2 YFSETQ. This CDR3 is CASSLEASGGRTGELFF. The CDR3 DNA sequence: TGCGCCAGCAGCTTGGAGGCTAGCGGGGGGCGTACCGGGGAGCTGTTTTTT.

The chain couples TRBV13 to TRBJ2-7; 8 positions match TRBD2. Unmatched junction bases numbered 6, after V lost 3 bases and J lost 2 bases. The CDR3 is 15 amino acids. Germline V lookup: CDR1 PRHDT, CDR2 FYEKMQ (reference sequence). CDR3 sequence reads: CASSFLAAGAYEQYF. The CDR3 DNA is TGTGCCAGCAGCTTTTTAGCAGCGGGGGCCTACGAGCAGTACTTC.

In this sample, this clone turned up once. The chain has TRBV18 and TRBJ2-3; unclear D gene. V was clipped by 3 bases and J by 0 bases, with 4 bases between them. The CDR3 contains 13 residues. Germline V CDR1 and CDR2: KGHSH, LQKENI. CDR3 sequence (DNA): TGTGCCAGCTCACCCCCCAGCACAGATACGCAGTATTTT. Translated, it gives CASSPPSTDTQYF.

The rearrangement joins TRBV7-2 to TRBJ2-5; D could derive from TRBD1 or TRBD2 (5 bases each). The CDR3 contains 14 residues. V was clipped by 0 bases and J by 1 base, with 6 bases between them. CDR1 is SGHTA and CDR2 is FQGNSA in the germline V gene. The CDR3 nucleotides are TGTGCCAGCAGCTTAGCCGGGACCCAAGAGACCCAGTACTTC. It codes for CASSLAGTQETQYF.

For the CDR3, the DNA is TGTGCCAGCAGTTACTCCGAGCGGGGGGGAGATACGCAGTATTTT. It translates to CASSYSERGGDTQYF. The chain links TRBV6-5 to TRBJ2-3; 10 nucleotides line up with TRBD2. J lost 5 bases, V lost 0 bases, and 2 bases had no gene match. The CDR3 contains 15 residues. Germline V lookup: CDR1 MNHEY, CDR2 SVGAGI.

V is TRBV7-9 and J is TRBJ1-2; the D gene is possibly TRBD1 (6 bases). The CDR3 totals 15 residues. In germline, CDR1 is SEHNR, CDR2 FQNEAQ (reference sequence). Trimming stripped 2 bases from V and 1 base from J, with 11 bases between. The chain's CDR3 is CASSLLGGSNYGYTF. The DNA for the CDR3 is TGTGCCAGCAGCTTATTGGGGGGCAGTAACTATGGCTACACCTTC.

This chain links TRBV23-1 with TRBJ2-7; 7 nucleotides align to TRBD1. Being an ORF, TRBV23-1 has a function that is uncertain. V dropped 0 bases and J dropped 3; count of bases not matched to a gene: 8. This CDR3 has 16 residues. The CDR3 DNA follows: TGCGCCAGCAGTCAATCATCAGACAGGGCGTTCTACGAGCAGTACTTC. This encodes CASSQSSDRAFYEQYF.

The V and J genes are TRBV9 and TRBJ2-1, with D unresolved. This CDR3 region has 14 residues. Trimming removed 6 bases from V and 0 bases from J, with 10 bases in between. CDR1 and CDR2 from the germline V gene are SGDLS and YYNGEE. The CDR3 loop is CASTRVSSYNEQFF. CDR3 coding DNA: TGTGCCAGCACCCGTGTTAGCTCCTACAATGAGCAGTTCTTC.

J is TRBJ2-7 and V is TRBV2; no clear D. The CDR3 is made up of 15 amino acids. The germline V gene encodes CDR1 SNHLY and CDR2 FYNNEI. V was trimmed by 4 bases and J by 7 bases, leaving 20 bases between them. The DNA for the CDR3 is TGTGCCAGCAGTGGACCATTAAGATCGCTACGTGAGCAGTACTTC. As protein: CASSGPLRSLREQYF.

The chain has TRBV6-6 and TRBJ1-4; D is undetermined. The CDR3 totals 15 residues. V lost 4 bases and J 4 bases, leaving 13 bases between the germline ends. The germline CDR1 and CDR2 sequences are MNHNY and SVGAGI (reference sequence). CDR3 amino acids: CASSSRPSGNEKLFF. In DNA, the CDR3 is TGTGCCAGCAGTTCACGTCCCTCCGGTAATGAAAAACTGTTTTTT.

The CDR3 sequence: CSATTGGANTEAFF. CDR3 DNA: TGCAGCGCCACGACAGGGGGCGCAAACACTGAAGCTTTCTTT. The rearrangement links TRBV29-1 to TRBJ1-1, with 10 bases fitting TRBD1. V trimming: 7 bases; J trimming: 2 bases; junction bases outside the gene matches: 7. From germline, CDR1 is SQVTM and CDR2 ANQGSEA. The CDR3 sequence is 14 residues long.

This sequence joins TRBV7-2 and TRBJ1-2; no reliable D call. CDR3 length: 14 amino acids. V dropped 1 base and J dropped 7 bases, with 13 bases sitting between them. The germline CDR1 and CDR2 sequences are SGHTA and FQGNSA. The CDR3 nucleotides read TGTGCCAGCAGCTTAGACTACACCGGGGTTGGCTACACCTTC. Protein product: CASSLDYTGVGYTF.

This clone was picked up a small number of times. The chain recombines TRBV7-9 with TRBJ2-7; D is ambiguous. The CDR3 sequence is 15 residues long. Trimming pared 2 bases from V and 1 base from J, leaving 12 bases between. Germline V gene lookup returns CDR1 SEHNR and CDR2 FQNEAQ (reference sequence). DNA for the CDR3: TGTGCCAGCAGCTTAAGTTCGTACGGTTCCTACGAGCAGTACTTC. This gives the protein CASSLSSYGSYEQYF.

V and J are TRBV7-3 and TRBJ2-3, with D unresolved. V dropped 2 bases and J dropped 6 bases, with 9 bases sitting between them. The CDR3 totals 13 residues. The germline CDR1 and CDR2 sequences are SGHTA and FQGTGA. The CDR3 sequence: CASSLLNSDTQYF. The CDR3 nucleotides are TGTGCCAGCAGCTTATTAAACAGCGATACGCAGTATTTT. Full variable domain (missing parts from reference TRBV7-3 and TRBJ2-3): GAGVSQTPSNKVTEKGKYVELRCDPISGHTALYWYRQSLGQGPEFLIYFQGTGAADDSGLPNDRFFAVRPEGSVSTLKIQRTERGDSAVYLCASSLLNSDTQYFGPGTRLTVL.

This clone was detected once. The V gene is TRBV9, the J gene TRBJ2-7, with 7 bases lining up with TRBD1. The CDR3 contains 15 residues. V gave up 3 bases and J gave up 5 bases; unmatched junction bases: 11. Per the germline V gene, CDR1 is SGDLS and CDR2 is YYNGEE. The CDR3 loop is CASSGTGADFDEQYF. CDR3 DNA: TGTGCCAGCAGCGGAACAGGGGCGGATTTTGACGAGCAGTACTTC.

The rearrangement uses TRBV5-4 and TRBJ1-1; 7 positions match TRBD1. This CDR3 contains 15 residues. V lost 4 bases to trimming and J lost 1 base; unmatched junction nucleotides: 7. Germline V gene data show CDR1 as SGHNT and CDR2 as YYREEE (reference sequence). The CDR3 nucleotides read TGTGCCAGCAGCCCCAGGGGGAAGGGGAACACTGAAGCTTTCTTT. It is translated as CASSPRGKGNTEAFF. Filled out from reference TRBV5-4 and TRBJ1-1, the complete variable domain reads ETGVTQSPTHLIKTRGQQVTLRCSSQSGHNTVSWYQQALGQGPQFIFQYYREEENGRGNFPPRFSGLQFPNYSSELNVNALELDDSALYLCASSPRGKGNTEAFFGQGTRLTVV.

The J gene is TRBJ1-5, the V gene TRBV9; TRBD1 is a possible D gene (5 bases). There are 15 residues in the CDR3. Germline V lookup: CDR1 SGDLS, CDR2 YYNGEE. V shed 3 bases and J shed 4 bases, with 14 bases lying between them. The DNA of the CDR3 is TGTGCCAGCAGCGGGGGCACCGGGCTGAATCAGCCCCAGCATTTT. Translating gives CASSGGTGLNQPQHF. Filled out from reference TRBV9 and TRBJ1-5, the complete variable domain reads DSGVTQTPKHLITATGQRVTLRCSPRSGDLSVYWYQQSLDQGLQFLIQYYNGEERAKGNILERFSAQQFPDLHSELNLSSLELGDSALYFCASSGGTGLNQPQHFGDGTRLSIL.